This passage covers 26 T cell receptor beta chains from one sample sequenced in a study of T cell responses to AZD1222 COVID-19 vaccine. Assay: immunoSEQ multiplex PCR; the TCRdb copy retains only in-frame clones and omits some. The sample contains 88,000 or so clones, 85% to 90% of which appear only once. The material was peripheral blood, obtained 28 days after the second AZD1222 dose. Source of these receptors: an adult who received the AZD1222 COVID-19 vaccine.

This chain uses TRBV27 with TRBJ2-7; TRBD2 aligns across 7 bases. V lost 2 bases, J lost 7 bases, and 5 bases stayed unmatched. The CDR3 consists of 13 residues. Germline CDR1 reads MNHEY; CDR2 reads SMNVEV (reference sequence). In DNA form, the CDR3 reads TGTGCCAGCAGTTTAGAAGGGGAGGGGGAGCAGTACTTC. Translated, it gives CASSLEGEGEQYF.

CDR3 nucleotide sequence: TGTGCCAGCAGGGCCGATGGCCAGGGCGGTGGCTACACCTTC. It encodes CASRADGQGGGYTF. V and J are TRBV6-4 and TRBJ1-2; tentatively, D is TRBD1 (5 bases). Trimming removed 6 bases at V and 7 bases at J, with 18 bases between. This CDR3 is 14 amino acids long. Germline V gene sequence: CDR1 MRHNA, CDR2 SNTAGT.

The chain combines TRBV7-9 with TRBJ1-4; D is uncertain. This CDR3 has 15 amino acids. Deletions cut 3 bases from V and 0 bases from J, with 8 bases between. Germline V gives CDR1 SEHNR, CDR2 FQNEAQ (reference sequence). CDR3 region: CASSFAGPTNEKLFF. The CDR3 region has the DNA TGTGCCAGCAGCTTTGCTGGGCCAACTAATGAAAAACTGTTTTTT.

V and J are TRBV5-4 and TRBJ2-2; perhaps TRBD2 as D (6 bases). V shed 4 bases and J shed 0 bases, with 13 bases lying between them. The CDR3 extends over 16 amino acids. Per germline, CDR1 SGHNT and CDR2 YYREEE (reference sequence). CDR3 bases: TGTGCCAGCAGCCAACCAGGGAGGACGAACACCGGGGAGCTGTTTTTT. Translating gives CASSQPGRTNTGELFF.

The chain combines TRBV7-7 with TRBJ2-2, with D tentatively TRBD2 (6 bases). Germline V CDR1 and CDR2: SSHAT, FNYEAQ (reference sequence). This CDR3 contains 16 residues. Trimming cost V 1 base and J 2 bases, with 11 bases left between them. CDR3 protein: CASSLGVGLNTGELFF. CDR3 in DNA: TGTGCCAGCAGCTTAGGGGTGGGACTTAACACCGGGGAGCTGTTTTTT.

V gene TRBV3-1 (or the pseudogene TRBV3-2) combines with J gene TRBJ2-7; tentative D call: TRBD1 (6 bases). CDR1 and CDR2 from the germline V gene are LGHDT and YNNKEL (reference sequence). This CDR3 has 16 amino acids. V lost 1 base and J lost 1, with 14 bases in between. In nucleotides, the CDR3 is TGTGCCAGCAGCCAAGTGGGGCAGGGGATGTCCTACGAGCAGTACTTC. Amino acid sequence: CASSQVGQGMSYEQYF.

J is TRBJ2-1 and V is TRBV5-4; 8 positions match TRBD2. Looked up from germline, CDR1 is SGHNT and CDR2 is YYREEE (reference sequence). V shed 4 bases, J shed 0 bases, and the junction held 6 bases outside the gene matches. The CDR3 spans 16 residues. CDR3 DNA sequence: TGTGCCAGCAGCCGAGACAGCGGGAGCTCCTACAATGAGCAGTTCTTC. Its translation: CASSRDSGSSYNEQFF.

V usage is TRBV21-1 and J usage is TRBJ1-2; the D segment call TRBD1 is taken from the table without a DNA check. TRBV21-1 is reported as a pseudogene. CDR3 size: 16 residues. DNA for the CDR3: TGTGCCAGCAGCAAGGCAGGGACATGGGAGAACTATGGCTACACCTTC. Translating it yields CASSKAGTWENYGYTF.

The rearrangement uses TRBV3-1 (or the pseudogene TRBV3-2) and TRBJ1-2; D is uncertain. This CDR3 is 12 amino acids long. V lost 4 bases, J lost 2 bases, and 5 bases lay in between. CDR1 is LGHDT, CDR2 YNNKEL, per germline (reference sequence). As DNA, the CDR3 is TGTGCCAGCAGCCTGCAGAACTATGGCTACACCTTC. The encoded protein is CASSLQNYGYTF.

This chain connects TRBV7-2 to TRBJ2-7; no definite D call. The length of the CDR3 is 12 residues. Germline values: CDR1 SGHTA, CDR2 FQGNSA. Trimming took off 0 bases at V and 9 bases at J, with 9 bases between the two ends. Written as DNA, the CDR3 is TGTGCCAGCAGCTTAGCGCAATACTCGCAGTACTTC. Translating it yields CASSLAQYSQYF.

This sequence joins TRBV6-2 or TRBV6-3 and TRBJ2-7; 13 bases are a match to TRBD2. The CDR3 contains 15 residues. V shed 2 bases and J 4 bases; nucleotides not matched to a gene: 2. From germline, CDR1 is MNHEY and CDR2 SVGEGT. The CDR3 DNA follows: TGTGCCAGCAGTTACCGGACTAGCGGGGGATACGAGCAGTACTTC. Amino acids: CASSYRTSGGYEQYF.

The chain joins TRBV29-1 to TRBJ1-3; maybe TRBD1 (5 bases). The CDR3 spans 13 residues. Germline-derived CDR1 and CDR2 are SQVTM and ANQGSEA. Trimming left V 7 bases short and J 1 base short, with 11 bases between. CDR3 sequence: CSAGGGSGNTIYF. CDR3 nucleotides: TGCAGCGCCGGGGGAGGGTCTGGAAACACCATATATTTT.

This clone was observed once. The chain uses TRBV19 and TRBJ1-6, with D unresolved. Trimming took off 5 bases at V and 6 bases at J, with 11 bases between the two ends. The CDR3 length is 14 residues. The germline V gene encodes CDR1 LNHDA and CDR2 SQIVND (reference sequence). CDR3 nucleotide sequence: TGTGCCAGTAGTTTAACCGGGATTAATTCACCCCTCCACTTT. Its protein product is CASSLTGINSPLHF.

The chain couples TRBV18 to TRBJ1-4; 7 nucleotides agree with TRBD1. Losses at the gene ends were 5 bases for V and 5 bases for J; bases not matched to a gene: 2. The CDR3 totals 13 residues. Germline V CDR1 and CDR2: KGHSH, LQKENI. CDR3 DNA sequence: TGTGCCAGCTCATCGGGACAGAATGAAAAACTGTTTTTT. Translating it yields CASSSGQNEKLFF.

The chain uses TRBV30 and TRBJ1-2; possible D gene TRBD1, 5 bases. CDR3 length equals 11 residues. Deletions cut 5 bases from V and 4 bases from J, with 8 bases between. In germline, CDR1 is GTSNPN, CDR2 SVGIG (reference sequence). The CDR3 region is CAWGTGYGYTF. The CDR3 DNA reads TGTGCCTGGGGGACCGGCTATGGCTACACCTTC. Full variable domain (rest looked up from reference TRBV30 and TRBJ1-2): SQTIHQWPATLVQPVGSPLSLECTVEGTSNPNLYWYRQAAGRGLQLLFYSVGIGQISSEVPQNLSASRPQDRQFILSSKKLLLSDSGFYLCAWGTGYGYTFGSGTRLTVV.

The rearrangement uses TRBV6-6 and TRBJ1-1, with a weak D call TRBD1 (6 bases). The CDR3 has 14 amino acids. Trimming took 6 bases from V and 1 from J, leaving 12 bases between them. Per the germline V gene, CDR1 is MNHNY and CDR2 is SVGAGI (reference sequence). CDR3 amino acids: CASRPQGQNTEAFF. The CDR3 DNA follows: TGTGCCAGCAGGCCTCAGGGACAGAACACTGAAGCTTTCTTT.

For the CDR3, the DNA is TGTGCCAGCAGTGAAGCGAGAGGGGGTGGCTATGGCTACACCTTC. This translates into CASSEARGGGYGYTF. The chain links TRBV6-1 to TRBJ1-2; possibly TRBD1 for D (6 bases). The CDR3 has 15 amino acids. Looked up from germline, CDR1 is MNHNS and CDR2 is SASEGT. Trimming took off 0 bases at V and 4 bases at J, with 12 bases between the two ends.

V and J are TRBV12-5 and TRBJ2-7; D may be TRBD2 (5 bases). Per germline, CDR1 LGHNT and CDR2 FRNRAP. This CDR3 is 12 amino acids long. Trimming removed 1 base at V and 7 bases at J, with 8 bases between. CDR3: CASGLGTGEQYF. The CDR3 DNA reads as TGTGCTAGTGGTTTGGGCACGGGGGAGCAGTACTTC. The full variable domain, its missing parts supplied by reference TRBV12-5 and TRBJ2-7, is DARVTQTPRHKVTEMGQEVTMRCQPILGHNTVFWYRQTMMQGLELLAYFRNRAPLDDSGMPKDRFSAEMPDATLATLKIQPSEPRDSAVYFCASGLGTGEQYFGPGTRLTVT.

The chain uses TRBV27 and TRBJ1-1; 7 nucleotides agree with TRBD1. This CDR3 spans 16 amino acids. V lost 1 base and J lost 0; bases outside the gene matches: 5. The germline V gene encodes CDR1 MNHEY and CDR2 SMNVEV (reference sequence). CDR3 coding DNA: TGTGCCAGCAGTTTATACCCCGGGACAGTGAACACTGAAGCTTTCTTT. Its translation is CASSLYPGTVNTEAFF.

The chain combines TRBV23-1 with TRBJ2-6, with 7 bases aligning to TRBD1. TRBV23-1 is an open reading frame whose function is uncertain. The CDR3 length is 18 residues. J was trimmed by 0 bases and V by 3 bases; bases with no gene match: 8. Here the CDR3 reads CASSHLRDSHSGANVLTF. DNA for the CDR3: TGCGCCAGCAGTCACCTCCGGGACAGCCACTCTGGGGCCAACGTCCTGACTTTC.

The CDR3 sequence: CASSSDAPDYTF. The CDR3 DNA reads as TGTGCCAGCAGTTCAGATGCCCCAGACTACACCTTC. This chain connects TRBV2 to TRBJ1-2; D uncertain. This CDR3 is built from 12 residues. Germline-derived CDR1 and CDR2 are SNHLY and FYNNEI. Deletions cut 5 bases from V and 10 bases from J, with 14 bases between. Based on the CDR3 plus reference TRBV2 and TRBJ1-2, the full variable domain is EPEVTQTPSHQVTQMGQEVILRCVPISNHLYFYWYRQILGQKVEFLVSFYNNEISEKSEIFDDQFSVERPDGSNFTLKIRSTKLEDSAMYFCASSSDAPDYTFGSGTRLTVV.

This chain connects TRBV12-3 or TRBV12-4 to TRBJ1-5, with 10 positions matching TRBD1. The CDR3 has 13 amino acids. The trim removed 6 bases at V and 9 bases at J, leaving 5 bases unmatched. The CDR3 here is CASRTGGGGPQHF. The CDR3, as DNA: TGTGCCAGCAGGACAGGGGGCGGGGGGCCCCAGCATTTT.

This chain links TRBV2 with TRBJ1-5; 8 bases agree with TRBD1. V was pared by 6 bases and J by 6 bases, with 7 bases of the junction left unmatched. The CDR3 totals 14 residues. The germline V gene has CDR1 SNHLY and CDR2 FYNNEI. As DNA, the CDR3 is TGTGCCAGCAGGGAACAGGGGGTTGGTCAGCCCCAGCATTTT. Its protein product is CASREQGVGQPQHF.

V gene TRBV3-1 (or the pseudogene TRBV3-2) combines with J gene TRBJ1-5; 8 bases are shared with TRBD1. Germline V CDR1 and CDR2: LGHDT, YNNKEL (reference sequence). This CDR3 has 14 residues. The junction had 3 bases not matched to a gene; V was cut back by 4 bases and J by 4 bases. The CDR3 region is CASSLNRGNQPQHF. The CDR3 DNA reads TGTGCCAGCAGCCTTAACAGGGGGAATCAGCCCCAGCATTTT.

The V gene is TRBV2, the J gene TRBJ1-2, with TRBD1 identical over 8 bases. After removal of 4 bases from V and 7 bases from J, the junction contained 2 bases not matched to a gene. Per germline, CDR1 SNHLY and CDR2 FYNNEI. The CDR3 is made up of 12 amino acids. The CDR3 DNA is TGTGCCAGCAGTGGGCAGGGGGCTGGCTACACCTTC. Its translation is CASSGQGAGYTF.

The J gene is TRBJ1-6, the V gene TRBV15; TRBD1 matches at 9 bases. The germline V gene has CDR1 LNHNV and CDR2 YYDKDF (reference sequence). Unmatched junction bases numbered 5, after V lost 3 bases and J lost 17 bases. The CDR3 is 12 residues long. CDR3 residues: CATSRDRGSFHF. The CDR3 DNA is TGTGCCACCAGCAGGGACAGGGGAAGTTTCCACTTT.